The 13 T cell receptor beta chains given below trace back to one sample, sequenced in a study of T cell repertoires in cytomegalovirus infection. Using its own MiXCR run on the reads, TCRdb lists one record per CDR3 protein. The sample has about 740,000 distinct CDR3 sequences; 35% to 45% are singletons. Sequencing used PBMCs. These receptor sequences come from a human donor in good health (CMV status not recorded). Some clones in this sample may be carry-over from other donors' samples.

The J gene is TRBJ2-1, the V gene TRBV15, with TRBD2 matching 11 bases. The CDR3 consists of 16 residues. CDR1 LNHNV and CDR2 YYDKDF come from the germline V gene (reference sequence). Trimming removed 3 bases from V and 3 bases from J; junction bases left unmatched: 4. This CDR3 is CATSRPGTSGYNEQFF. CDR3 DNA: TGTGCCACCAGCAGGCCCGGGACTAGCGGCTACAATGAGCAGTTCTTC.

V gene TRBV3-1 combines with J gene TRBJ1-2; 7 bases map to TRBD1. The CDR3 spans 13 residues. Germline trimming cut 4 bases from V and 6 bases from J; bases unmatched to any gene: 5. Germline loops: CDR1 LGHDT, CDR2 YNNKEL (reference sequence). The CDR3 DNA reads as TGTGCCAGCAGCCTACAGGGGATGAATGGCTACACCTTC. This translates into CASSLQGMNGYTF.

This clonotype was picked up a small number of times. The chain uses TRBV4-1 and TRBJ2-7; 7 nucleotides align to TRBD1. Germline V lookup: CDR1 MGHRA, CDR2 YSYEKL. The CDR3 covers 16 residues. V gave up 3 bases and J gave up 2 bases; unmatched junction bases: 10. The CDR3 coding sequence is TGCGCCAGCAGCCAGGCTGCCGGGACAGCAACCTACGAGCAGTACTTC. Its protein is CASSQAAGTATYEQYF.

J is TRBJ1-2 and V is TRBV29-1, with 9 positions matching TRBD1. There are 12 residues in the CDR3. J was trimmed by 2 bases and V by 6 bases; bases with no gene match: 1. Germline V lookup: CDR1 SQVTM, CDR2 ANQGSEA. This chain's CDR3 is CSVGTGNYGYTF. The CDR3 DNA reads as TGCAGCGTCGGGACAGGGAACTATGGCTACACCTTC. Variable domain in full (rest from reference TRBV29-1 and TRBJ1-2): SAVISQKPSRDICQRGTSLTIQCQVDSQVTMMFWYRQQPGQSLTLIATANQGSEATYESGFVIDKFPISRPNLTFSTLTVSNMSPEDSSIYLCSVGTGNYGYTFGSGTRLTVV.

Only a few counts were recorded for this clonotype. V usage is TRBV12-3 or TRBV12-4 and J usage is TRBJ1-1; the D is unclear. The CDR3 covers 12 residues. The V end lost 3 bases, the J end lost 7 bases, and 9 bases lay between the germline ends. The CDR3 coding sequence is TGTGCCAGCAGTTTCACCACCTTTGAAGCTTTCTTT. It yields the protein CASSFTTFEAFF.

The chain employs TRBV4-3 and TRBJ2-1, with 13 nucleotides matching TRBD2. Germline V gene lookup returns CDR1 LGHNA and CDR2 YSLEER. The CDR3 has 18 amino acids. With V trimmed by 0 bases and J by 6 bases, 8 bases remained unmatched. CDR3 sequence (DNA): TGCGCCAGCAGCCAAGATCTACCGGGACTAGCGGGGAGCAATGAGCAGTTCTTC. As protein: CASSQDLPGLAGSNEQFF.

In its sample, this clonotype was seen many times. V usage is TRBV28 and J usage is TRBJ1-2, with D possibly being TRBD1 (6 bases). V lost 5 bases and J 7 bases, leaving 17 bases between the germline ends. The CDR3 has 14 residues. In germline, CDR1 is MDHEN, CDR2 SYDVKM. The CDR3 DNA follows: TGTGCCAGCAGTACCCACCCGGTAGGGGGTGGCTACACCTTC. Translated, it gives CASSTHPVGGGYTF.

The CDR3 DNA follows: TGCAGTGCTAGTCCCCCCGATTACGAGCAGTACTTC. It codes for CSASPPDYEQYF. This chain links TRBV20-1 with TRBJ2-7; D ambiguous. The CDR3 runs to 12 residues. The germline CDR1 and CDR2 sequences are DFQATT and SNEGSKA (reference sequence). Between the trimmed V and J ends, which lost 3 bases and 4 bases, there was a span of 10 bases.

This clonotype has just a few counts. The rearrangement joins TRBV24-1 to TRBJ2-3, with D perhaps being TRBD1 or TRBD2 (5 bases each). V lost 9 bases to trimming and J lost 4 bases, with 13 bases between them. CDR1 and CDR2 from the germline V gene are KGHDR and SFDVKD. This CDR3 region has 13 residues. The CDR3 here is CATGGIRADTQYF. CDR3 DNA: TGTGCCACCGGGGGAATCCGGGCAGATACGCAGTATTTT.

Remarks on this clonotype: A clone one base away is much larger, so this may be a read error. The final CDR3 position lacks the conserved phenylalanine or tryptophan, pointing to a likely read error. The chain couples TRBV7-2 to TRBJ2-7, with D unresolved. CDR3 length equals 13 residues. V gave up 0 bases and J gave up 7 bases, with 10 bases separating them. Germline loops: CDR1 SGHTA, CDR2 FQGNSA. The CDR3 DNA reads TGTGCCAGCAGCTTAGCGGCCCCGTCGGAGCAGTACTAC. Protein product: CASSLAAPSEQYY.

This clonotype appeared a few times. The V call is TRBV7-3, the J call TRBJ1-2, with TRBD1 matching 9 bases. The CDR3 spans 15 residues. Germline lookup yields CDR1 SGHTA and CDR2 FQGTGA. The junction had 9 bases not matched to a gene; V was cut back by 6 bases and J by 4 bases. CDR3 region: CASRTRDRAFYGYTF. The CDR3 DNA is TGTGCCAGCAGAACCCGGGACAGGGCTTTCTATGGCTACACCTTC.

The chain is built from TRBV6-6 and TRBJ1-4; 11 bases are a match to TRBD1. Germline trimming cut 5 bases from V and 8 bases from J; bases unmatched to any gene: 4. There are 14 residues in the CDR3. Germline loops: CDR1 MNHNY, CDR2 SVGAGI (reference sequence). CDR3 sequence (DNA): TGTGCCAGCAGTAACCGGGACAGGGGGGAAAAACTGTTTTTT. It is translated as CASSNRDRGEKLFF.

This clonotype turned up a few times. The V call is TRBV27, the J call TRBJ2-3; tentative D call: TRBD2 (7 bases). The CDR3 length is 15 residues. Germline CDR1 MNHEY, CDR2 SMNVEV (reference sequence). Trimming took 5 bases from V and 2 from J, leaving 14 bases between them. The CDR3 reads CASSLERGATDTQYF. CDR3 in DNA: TGTGCCAGCAGTCTAGAACGGGGGGCCACAGATACGCAGTATTTT.